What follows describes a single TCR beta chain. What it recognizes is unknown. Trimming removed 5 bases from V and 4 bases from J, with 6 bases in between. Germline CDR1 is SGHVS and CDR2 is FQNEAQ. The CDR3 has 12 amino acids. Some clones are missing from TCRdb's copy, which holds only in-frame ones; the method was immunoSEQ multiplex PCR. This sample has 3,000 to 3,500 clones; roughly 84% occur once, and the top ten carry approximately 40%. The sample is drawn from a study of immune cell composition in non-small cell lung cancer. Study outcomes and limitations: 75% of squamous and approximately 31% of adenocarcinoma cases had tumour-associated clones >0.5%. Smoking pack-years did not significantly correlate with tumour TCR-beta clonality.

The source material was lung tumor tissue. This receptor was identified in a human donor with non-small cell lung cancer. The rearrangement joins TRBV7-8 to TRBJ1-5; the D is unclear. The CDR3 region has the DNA TGTGCCAGCAGCCCCCCGAATCAGCCCCAGCATTTT. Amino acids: CASSPPNQPQHF.